The entry below gives a single T cell receptor (beta chain) sequence along with its context. At the DNA level, this CDR3 is encoded by other sequences in the same sample as well. The CDR3 has 13 residues. Germline CDR1 is SNHLY and CDR2 is FYNNEI. V shed 8 bases and J shed 5 bases, with 12 bases lying between them. The treatment is: preoperative locoregional IRX-2 cytokine immunotherapy. Preoperative locoregional IRX-2 cytokine immunotherapy was tested in the phase Ib source study. The source of the sample is a study of preoperative IRX-2 immunotherapy in early breast cancer. Assay: immunoSEQ multiplex PCR; the TCRdb copy retains only in-frame clones and omits some. The repertoire holds around 29,000 clones, with 90% as singletons.

Sample acquisition took place from a patient treated with IRX-2 immunotherapy. The TCR comes from a human donor with breast cancer. The V and J genes are TRBV2 and TRBJ1-4; D gene ambiguous. The CDR3: CASSRQPNEKLFF. The CDR3 region has the DNA TGTGCCAGCTCAAGGCAGCCCAATGAAAAACTGTTTTTT.